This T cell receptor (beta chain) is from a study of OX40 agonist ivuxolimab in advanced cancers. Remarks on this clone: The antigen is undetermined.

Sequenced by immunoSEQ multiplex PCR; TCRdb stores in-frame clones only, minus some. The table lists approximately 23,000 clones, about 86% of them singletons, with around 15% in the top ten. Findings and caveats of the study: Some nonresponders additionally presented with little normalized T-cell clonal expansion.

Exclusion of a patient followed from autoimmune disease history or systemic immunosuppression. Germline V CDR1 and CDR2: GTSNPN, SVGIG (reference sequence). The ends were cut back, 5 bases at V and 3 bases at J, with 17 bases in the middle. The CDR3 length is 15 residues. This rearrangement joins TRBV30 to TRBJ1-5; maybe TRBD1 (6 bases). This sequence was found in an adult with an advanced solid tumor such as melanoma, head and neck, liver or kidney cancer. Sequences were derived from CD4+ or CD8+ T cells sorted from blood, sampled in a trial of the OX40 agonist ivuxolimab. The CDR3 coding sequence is TGTGCCTGGGGTGACGGACACAGGGCCAATCAGCCCCAGCATTTT. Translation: CAWGDGHRANQPQHF.